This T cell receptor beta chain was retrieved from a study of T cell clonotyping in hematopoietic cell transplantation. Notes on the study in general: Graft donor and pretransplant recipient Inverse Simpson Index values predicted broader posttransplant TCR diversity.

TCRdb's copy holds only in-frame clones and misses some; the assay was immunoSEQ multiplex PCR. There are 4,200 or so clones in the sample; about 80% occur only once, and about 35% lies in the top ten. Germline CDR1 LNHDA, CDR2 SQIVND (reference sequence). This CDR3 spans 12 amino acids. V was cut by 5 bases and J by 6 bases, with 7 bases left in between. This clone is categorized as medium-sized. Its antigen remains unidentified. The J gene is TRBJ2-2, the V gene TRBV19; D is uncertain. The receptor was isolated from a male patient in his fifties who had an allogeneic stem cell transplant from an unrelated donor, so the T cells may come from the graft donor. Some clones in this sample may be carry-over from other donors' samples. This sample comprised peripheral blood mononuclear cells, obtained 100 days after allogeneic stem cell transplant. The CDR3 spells CASSPDPGELFF. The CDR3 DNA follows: TGTGCCAGTAGTCCCGACCCCGGGGAGCTGTTTTTT.